This T cell receptor beta chain was identified in a study of Graves' ophthalmopathy and Graves' hyperthyroidism. Turning to the study itself: The blood sample was drawn at first diagnosis and before any treatment.

From RNA, the CDR3 regions of TCR beta chains were amplified and sequenced. A first-round RT-PCR used HTBI primers, followed by a second-round multiplex PCR. MiXCR, applied by TCRdb to the multiplex PCR reads, yields one record per CDR3 protein. The table records about 210,000 distinct CDR3 sequences, less than 30% of them present only once. Germline-derived CDR1 and CDR2 are LNHDA and SQIVND (reference sequence). The V gene end was trimmed by 7 bases and the J gene end by 2 bases; junction bases not matched to a gene: 5. CDR3 size: 13 residues. As regards this clonotype: Its antigen remains unknown.

Excluded: other autoimmune disease, uncontrolled infection, pregnancy or lactation. Study-level points and caveats: Blood also held most thyroid clonotypes expanded above 0.001 frequency.

The chain joins TRBV19 to TRBJ2-7; 7 bases match TRBD1. Sequences were obtained from peripheral blood. The TCR comes from a man aged 50 to 59 with Graves' ophthalmopathy. CDR3 sequence (DNA): TGTGCCAGTACCCGGACAGGCGCCTACGAGCAGTACTTC. Amino acids: CASTRTGAYEQYF.